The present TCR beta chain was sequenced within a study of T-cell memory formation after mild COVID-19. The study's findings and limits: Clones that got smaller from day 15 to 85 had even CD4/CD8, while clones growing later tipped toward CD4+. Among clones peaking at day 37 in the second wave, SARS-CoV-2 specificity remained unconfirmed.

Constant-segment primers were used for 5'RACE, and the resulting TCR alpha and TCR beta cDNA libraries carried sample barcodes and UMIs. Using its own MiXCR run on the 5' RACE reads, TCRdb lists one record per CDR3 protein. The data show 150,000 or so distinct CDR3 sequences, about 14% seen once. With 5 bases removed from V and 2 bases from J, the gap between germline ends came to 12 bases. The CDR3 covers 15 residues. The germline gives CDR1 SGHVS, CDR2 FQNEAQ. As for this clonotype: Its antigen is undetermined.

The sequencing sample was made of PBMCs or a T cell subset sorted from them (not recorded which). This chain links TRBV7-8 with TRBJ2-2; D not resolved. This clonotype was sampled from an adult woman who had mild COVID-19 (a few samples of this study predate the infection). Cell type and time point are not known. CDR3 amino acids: CASSPHLGNTGELFF. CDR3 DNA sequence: TGTGCCAGCAGCCCTCACCTGGGAAACACCGGGGAGCTGTTTTTT.